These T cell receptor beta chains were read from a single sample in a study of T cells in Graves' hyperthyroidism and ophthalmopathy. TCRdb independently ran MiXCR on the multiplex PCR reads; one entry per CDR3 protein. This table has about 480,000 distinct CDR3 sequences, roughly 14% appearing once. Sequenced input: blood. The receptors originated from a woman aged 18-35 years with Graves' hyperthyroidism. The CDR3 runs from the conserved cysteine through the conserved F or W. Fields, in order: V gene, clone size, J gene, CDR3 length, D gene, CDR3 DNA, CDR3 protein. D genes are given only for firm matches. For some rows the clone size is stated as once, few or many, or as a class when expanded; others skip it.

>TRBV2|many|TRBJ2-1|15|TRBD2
TGTGCCAGCGGGGGTAGCGGGGGGATCCACAATGAGCAGTTCTTC
CASGGSGGIHNEQFF
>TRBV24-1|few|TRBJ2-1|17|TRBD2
TGTGCCACCAGTGATCCCCTAGCGGGAAAGGGGTACAATGAGCAGTTCTTC
CATSDPLAGKGYNEQFF
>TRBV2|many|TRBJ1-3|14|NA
TGTGCCAGCAGACTAGACAGCTCTGGAAACACCATATATTTT
CASRLDSSGNTIYF
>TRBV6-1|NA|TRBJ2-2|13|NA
TGTGCCAGCAGTACGGGGGGCACCGGGGAGCTGGTTTTT
CASSTGGTGELVF
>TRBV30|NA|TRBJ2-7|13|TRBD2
TGTGCCTGGAGGGTTAGCGGGAGCTACGAGCAGTACTTC
CAWRVSGSYEQYF
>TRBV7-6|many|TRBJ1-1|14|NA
TGTGCCAGCAGCTCCGCTTACGGGAGCACTGAAGCTTTCTTT
CASSSAYGSTEAFF
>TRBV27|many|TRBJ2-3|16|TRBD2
TGTGCCAGCAGTTTAGCGGGAGAGAGTAACACAGATACGCAGTATTTT
CASSLAGESNTDTQYF
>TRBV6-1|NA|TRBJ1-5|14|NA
TGTGCCAGCAGTGAAGGACAGATCAGTCAGCCCCAGCATTTT
CASSEGQISQPQHF
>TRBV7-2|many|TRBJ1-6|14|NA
TGTGCCAGCAGCTTAGGGTCTATAGGTTCACCCCTCCACTTT
CASSLGSIGSPLHF
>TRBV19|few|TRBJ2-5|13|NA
TGTGCCAGTAGTAGCGGACAGCTAGGGGCCCAGTACTTC
CASSSGQLGAQYF
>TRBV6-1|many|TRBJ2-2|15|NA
TGTGCCAGCAGCCTCGGGCAGGGAAGGTCCGGGGAGCTGTTTTTT
CASSLGQGRSGELFF
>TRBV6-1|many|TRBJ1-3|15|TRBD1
TGTGCCAGCAGCAGGAACCGGGACAGGGGAAACACCATATATTTT
CASSRNRDRGNTIYF
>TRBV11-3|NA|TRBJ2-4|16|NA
TGTGCCAGCAGCTTGTTAGGCGGTATAGCCAAAAACATTCAGTACTTC
CASSLLGGIAKNIQYF
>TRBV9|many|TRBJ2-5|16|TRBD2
TGTGCCAGCCACCCCCTAGCGGGTACCCTACAAGAGACCCAGTACTTC
CASHPLAGTLQETQYF
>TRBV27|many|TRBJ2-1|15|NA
TGTGCCAGCAGTTTATCGTCTAAACCGTACAATGAGCAGTTCTTC
CASSLSSKPYNEQFF
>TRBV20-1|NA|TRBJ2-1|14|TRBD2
TGCAGTGCTAAGGCTAGCGGGGCATACAATGAGCAGTTCTTC
CSAKASGAYNEQFF
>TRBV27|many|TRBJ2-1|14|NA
TGTGCCAGCAGTTCAGAGAGCTCCTACAATGAGCAGTTCTTC
CASSSESSYNEQFF
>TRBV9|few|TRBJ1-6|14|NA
TGTGCCAGCAGCGTGGGGGGGGGGGATTCACCCCTCCACTTT
CASSVGGGDSPLHF
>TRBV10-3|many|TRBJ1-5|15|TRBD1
TGTGCCATCAGTGAACTGGGACAGGGGCGACAGCCCCAGCATTTT
CAISELGQGRQPQHF
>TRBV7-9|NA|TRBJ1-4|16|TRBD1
TGTGCCAGCAGCCGCGCCGAAGGGACAGTCTTTGAAAAACTGTTTTTT
CASSRAEGTVFEKLFF
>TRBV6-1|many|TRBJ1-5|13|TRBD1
TGTGCCAGCAGCGACAGGGGCCTAAGTCCCGAGCATTTT
CASSDRGLSPEHF
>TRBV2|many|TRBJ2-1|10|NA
TGTGCCAGCACGTTGAATGAGCAGTTCTTC
CASTLNEQFF
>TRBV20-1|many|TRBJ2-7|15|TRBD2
TGCAGTGCTAGGAGTAGGGTAGCGGGCTCCTACGAGCAGTACTTC
CSARSRVAGSYEQYF
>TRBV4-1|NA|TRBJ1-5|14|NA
TGCGCCAGCAGCCATTTGGGCTTCAATCAGCCCCAGCATTTT
CASSHLGFNQPQHF
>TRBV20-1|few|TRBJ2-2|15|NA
TGCAGTGCTAGATCAGGGTCTTCGAACACCGGGGAGCTGTTTTTT
CSARSGSSNTGELFF
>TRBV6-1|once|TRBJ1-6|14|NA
TGTGCCAGCAGAACCCAGGGCGGGCATTCACCCCTCCACTTT
CASRTQGGHSPLHF
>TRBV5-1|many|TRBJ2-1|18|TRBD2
TGCGCCAGCAGCTTGACTAGCGGCTTATGGAGCTCCTACAATGAGCAGTTCTTC
CASSLTSGLWSSYNEQFF
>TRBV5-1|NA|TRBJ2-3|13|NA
TGCGCCAGCAGCTTGTCGGGGGCCCCCCCGCAGTATTTT
CASSLSGAPPQYF
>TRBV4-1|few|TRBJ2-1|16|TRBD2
TGCGCCAGCAGTCCAAGTCTAGCGGGAGGGAACAATGAGCAGTTCTTC
CASSPSLAGGNNEQFF
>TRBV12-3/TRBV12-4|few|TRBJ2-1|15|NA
TGTGCCAGCAGGGTACGAGGGGCCTCCTACAATGAGCAGTTCTTC
CASRVRGASYNEQFF
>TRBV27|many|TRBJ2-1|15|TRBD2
TGTGCCAGCAGTGTCACTAGCGGGGCCCACAATGAGCAGTTCTTC
CASSVTSGAHNEQFF
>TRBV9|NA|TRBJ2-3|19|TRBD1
TGTGCCAGCAGCGCTCCCGCCCTCGGAGGGACAGGGATCACAGATACGCAGTATTTT
CASSAPALGGTGITDTQYF
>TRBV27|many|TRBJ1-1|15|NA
TGTGCCAGCAGTTCCGCCGGGACACAGAACACTGAAGCTTTCTTT
CASSSAGTQNTEAFF
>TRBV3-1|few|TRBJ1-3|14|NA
TGTGCCAGCAGCCCTCGACATCCTGGAAACACCATATATTTT
CASSPRHPGNTIYF
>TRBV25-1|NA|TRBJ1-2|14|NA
TGTGCCAGCAGAAGGACGGGGGTCCACTATGGCTACACCTTC
CASRRTGVHYGYTF
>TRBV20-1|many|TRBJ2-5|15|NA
TGCAGTGCTAGGGCTCTGGACTCGATCCAAGAGACCCAGTACTTC
CSARALDSIQETQYF
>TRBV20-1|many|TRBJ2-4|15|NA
TGCAGTGCTAGAAAGGGAGATATAGCCAAAAACATTCAGTACTTC
CSARKGDIAKNIQYF
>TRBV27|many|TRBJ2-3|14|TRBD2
TGTGCCAGCAGTTTTCTGACGGGAGGGGATACGCAGTATTTT
CASSFLTGGDTQYF
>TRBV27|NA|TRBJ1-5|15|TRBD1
TGTGCCAGCAGGGCACTGGGACAGGGGCATCAGCCCCAGCATTTT
CASRALGQGHQPQHF
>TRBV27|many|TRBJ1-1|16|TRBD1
TGTGCCAGCAGTTTATCTCAGACAGGGATGAACACTGAAGCTTTCTTT
CASSLSQTGMNTEAFF
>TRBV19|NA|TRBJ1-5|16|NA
TGTGCCAGTAGTACGAGGGTAACAAATAGCAATCAGCCCCAGCATTTT
CASSTRVTNSNQPQHF
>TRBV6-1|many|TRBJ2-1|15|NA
TGTGCCAGCAGTGTTAGCCAGACTCTCTACAATGAGCAGTTCTTC
CASSVSQTLYNEQFF
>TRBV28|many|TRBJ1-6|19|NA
TGTGCCAGCAGACTAACAGGGTCCACCCCGAGCTCCTATAATTCACCCCTCCACTTT
CASRLTGSTPSSYNSPLHF
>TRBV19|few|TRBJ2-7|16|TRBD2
TGTGCCAGTAGTACGTCCGGGACTAGCCCTGCCTACGAGCAGTACTTC
CASSTSGTSPAYEQYF
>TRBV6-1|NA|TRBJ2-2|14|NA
TGTGCCAGCGCTGGGACCCCGTGGGCCGGGGAGCTGTTTTTT
CASAGTPWAGELFF
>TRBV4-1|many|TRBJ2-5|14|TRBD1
TGCGCCAGCAGCCAGCAGGGGGCCGCGGAGACCCAGTACTTC
CASSQQGAAETQYF
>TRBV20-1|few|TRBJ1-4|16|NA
TGCAGTGCTAGACAGGGGATCGAGGCAACTAATGAAAAACTGTTTTTT
CSARQGIEATNEKLFF
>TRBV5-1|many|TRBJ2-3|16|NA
TGCGCCAGCAGCATTGAATCCCTAGCCGTCACAGATACGCAGTATTTT
CASSIESLAVTDTQYF